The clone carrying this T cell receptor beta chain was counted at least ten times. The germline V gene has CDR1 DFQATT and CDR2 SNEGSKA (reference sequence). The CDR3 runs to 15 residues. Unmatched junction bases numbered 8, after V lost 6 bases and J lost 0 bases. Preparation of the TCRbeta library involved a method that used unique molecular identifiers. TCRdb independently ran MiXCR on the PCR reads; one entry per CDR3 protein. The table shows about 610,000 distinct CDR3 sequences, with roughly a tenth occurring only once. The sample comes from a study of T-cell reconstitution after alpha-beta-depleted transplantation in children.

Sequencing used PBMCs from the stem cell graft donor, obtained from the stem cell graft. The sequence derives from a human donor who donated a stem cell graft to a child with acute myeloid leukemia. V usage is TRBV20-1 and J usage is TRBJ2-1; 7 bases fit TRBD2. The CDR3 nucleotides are TGCAGTGCCGTCAGCGGGGCGAGCTCCTACAATGAGCAGTTCTTC. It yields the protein CSAVSGASSYNEQFF.